The clone carrying this T cell receptor (beta chain) occurred many times. Antigen unknown. The sample comes from a study of shared clonotypes between healthy human individuals. CDR1 and CDR2 (germline): SGHTA, FQGNSA. Trimming stripped 5 bases from V and 4 bases from J, with 17 bases between. The CDR3 spans 15 residues. CD4+ cell separation produced CD45RA+ naive and CD45RA-negative memory subsets. Deep level was the assay's run setting. Genomic DNA (from each subset) was split evenly across several immunoSEQ plates. TCRdb's copy holds only in-frame clones and misses some; the assay was immunoSEQ multiplex PCR. The sample consists of around 750,000 clones, around 67% of them appearing once. Study-wide results and caveats: Across subsets, estimated richness was generally greater for naive than for memory populations.

This chain uses TRBV7-2 with TRBJ1-1; maybe TRBD1 (5 bases). This clonotype was sampled from a woman in her 30s in good health. Specimen: memory CD4+ T cells sorted from blood. Subset noted: CD45RA-negative fraction. The CDR3 DNA reads TGTGCCAGCAGCATCGGGGGGATTCGCGCCACTGAAGCTTTCTTT. It encodes CASSIGGIRATEAFF.